This entry lists 27 T cell receptor beta chains sequenced from one sample in a study of cytomegalovirus exposure and HLA in healthy donors. PCR primers comprised 60 Vbeta and 13 Jbeta primers. Data came from immunoSEQ multiplex PCR; TCRdb stores just in-frame clones and leaves some out. This sample carries about 64,000 clones, around 86% of them seen once, and the ten largest clones take 9.5% to 12%. Sequenced sample: PBMCs. The receptors originated from a female donor in good health and CMV-seronegative.

The chain carries TRBV10-3 and TRBJ2-7, with TRBD2 identical over 10 bases. This CDR3 is built from 13 residues. V was pared by 8 bases and J by 4 bases, with 5 bases of the junction left unmatched. CDR1 is ENHRY and CDR2 is SYGVKD in the germline V gene. The CDR3 nucleotides read TGTGCCATCGCACAGCGGGAGGGTTACGAGCAGTACTTC. Translated: CAIAQREGYEQYF.

This chain's CDR3 is CASSPGHRLEYGYTF. CDR3 sequence (DNA): TGTGCCAGCAGCCCGGGACATAGGCTCGAATATGGCTACACCTTC. The rearrangement links TRBV9 to TRBJ1-2, with a weak D call TRBD1 (6 bases). V dropped 4 bases and J dropped 5 bases, with 18 bases sitting between them. CDR1 is SGDLS and CDR2 is YYNGEE in the germline V gene. The CDR3 is made up of 15 amino acids.

This rearrangement joins TRBV28 to TRBJ2-5; 9 positions agree with TRBD1. The CDR3 contains 14 residues. From germline, CDR1 is MDHEN and CDR2 SYDVKM. With V trimmed by 6 bases and J by 2 bases, 4 bases remained unmatched. In DNA, the CDR3 is TGTGCCAGCAGGGCCGGGACAGGGCAAGAGACCCAGTACTTC. Protein sequence: CASRAGTGQETQYF.

J is TRBJ1-2 and V is TRBV27, with TRBD1 matching 9 bases. The CDR3 runs to 15 residues. Germline-derived CDR1 and CDR2 are MNHEY and SMNVEV (reference sequence). V lost 5 bases to trimming and J lost 4 bases; unmatched junction nucleotides: 8. The CDR3 DNA reads as TGTGCCAGCAGTGAATACAGGGGGCATGGCTATGGCTACACCTTC. Translated, it gives CASSEYRGHGYGYTF.

V is TRBV10-3 and J is TRBJ1-5; D remains ambiguous. Germline lookup yields CDR1 ENHRY and CDR2 SYGVKD. The ends were cut back, 0 bases at V and 4 bases at J, with 7 bases in the middle. The CDR3 consists of 14 residues. CDR3: CAISESTGNQPQHF. CDR3 nucleotides: TGTGCCATCAGTGAGTCGACGGGGAATCAGCCCCAGCATTTT.

V gene TRBV11-2 combines with J gene TRBJ2-5; 9 nucleotides line up with TRBD2. J lost 5 bases, V lost 0 bases, and 7 bases had no gene match. Germline V gene sequence: CDR1 SGHAT, CDR2 FQNNGV. This CDR3 contains 16 residues. The CDR3 sequence: CASSLDPAGGGETQYF. In DNA, the CDR3 is TGTGCCAGCAGCTTAGATCCAGCGGGAGGAGGGGAGACCCAGTACTTC.

V gene TRBV18 combines with J gene TRBJ2-5; D call uncertain. Germline loops: CDR1 KGHSH, CDR2 LQKENI. V was shortened by 2 bases and J by 2 bases, with 12 bases between the two germline ends. The CDR3 length is 15 residues. The CDR3 is CASSPILGEQETQYF. DNA of the CDR3: TGTGCCAGCTCACCAATTCTGGGCGAACAAGAGACCCAGTACTTC.

The chain couples TRBV6-6 to TRBJ1-5, with unresolved D. CDR1 and CDR2 from the germline V gene are MNHNY and SVGAGI (reference sequence). The CDR3 sequence is 13 residues long. V was clipped by 2 bases and J by 4 bases, with 6 bases between them. The CDR3 region has the DNA TGTGCCAGCAGTTACGAGTGGAATCAGCCCCAGCATTTT. As protein: CASSYEWNQPQHF.

This clone was detected a few times. The chain carries TRBV19 and TRBJ2-5; 8 positions agree with TRBD1. CDR1 LNHDA and CDR2 SQIVND come from the germline V gene (reference sequence). Trimming cost V 4 bases and J 5 bases; bases outside gene matches: 3. The CDR3 loop spans 13 amino acids. CDR3 in amino acids: CASSSRGRETQYF. In DNA, the CDR3 is TGTGCCAGTAGTAGCAGGGGGCGCGAGACCCAGTACTTC.

The rearrangement uses TRBV18 and TRBJ1-2; D is unresolved. Trimming took 3 bases from V and 7 from J, leaving 12 bases between them. CDR3 size: 13 residues. Germline V lookup: CDR1 KGHSH, CDR2 LQKENI. In nucleotides, the CDR3 is TGTGCCAGCTCACCGACCGAGGAGGTTGGCTACACCTTC. Residues: CASSPTEEVGYTF. Full variable domain (remainder filled in from reference TRBV18 and TRBJ1-2): NAGVMQNPRHLVRRRGQEARLRCSPMKGHSHVYWYRQLPEEGLKFMVYLQKENIIDESGMPKERFSAEFPKEGPSILRIQQVVRGDSAAYFCASSPTEEVGYTFGSGTRLTVV.

The chain carries TRBV7-2 and TRBJ2-2, with 7 positions matching TRBD1. The CDR3 extends over 20 amino acids. Per the germline V gene, CDR1 is SGHTA and CDR2 is FQGNSA. The J segment lost 0 bases and the V segment lost 0 bases, leaving 13 bases of the junction unmatched. CDR3 bases: TGTGCCAGCAGCTTAGCCGAGCCGGGACAGACCTTTACGAACACCGGGGAGCTGTTTTTT. Translation gives CASSLAEPGQTFTNTGELFF.

V usage is TRBV19 and J usage is TRBJ2-7; the D is unclear. Trimming shortened V by 3 bases and J by 0 bases, and 9 bases separated the two germline ends. The CDR3 length is 14 residues. Germline-derived CDR1 and CDR2 are LNHDA and SQIVND (reference sequence). DNA of the CDR3: TGTGCCAGTAGTATTGTACTGTTCTCCTACGAGCAGTACTTC. Protein sequence: CASSIVLFSYEQYF.

The rearrangement uses TRBV6-1 and TRBJ2-3, with D possibly being TRBD2 (5 bases). CDR3 size: 15 residues. Trimming removed 3 bases from V and 5 bases from J, with 15 bases in between. The germline V gene has CDR1 MNHNS and CDR2 SASEGT. The CDR3 DNA is TGTGCCAGCAGTGAGGGGAGCCCCTATGGAGATACGCAGTATTTT. Protein: CASSEGSPYGDTQYF.

The V gene is TRBV14, the J gene TRBJ2-1; D might be TRBD1 (6 bases). In germline, CDR1 is SGHDN, CDR2 FVKESK. V shed 4 bases and J shed 10 bases, with 20 bases lying between them. The CDR3 contains 15 residues. The DNA of the CDR3 is TGTGCCAGCAGCCTTCTTGTGGGGGCCTCGGGAGAGCAGTTCTTC. Translation: CASSLLVGASGEQFF.

A few counts support this clone. The J gene is TRBJ2-7, the V gene TRBV11-1, with TRBD1 matching 7 bases. V lost 0 bases and J lost 5; bases outside the gene matches: 4. The CDR3 contains 14 residues. Germline loops: CDR1 SGHAT, CDR2 FQDESV (reference sequence). CDR3: CASSLAATGNEQYF. CDR3 in DNA: TGTGCCAGCAGCTTAGCTGCGACAGGGAACGAGCAGTACTTC. The whole variable domain, filled in from reference TRBV11-1 and TRBJ2-7, reads EAEVAQSPRYKITEKSQAVAFWCDPISGHATLYWYRQILGQGPELLVQFQDESVVDDSQLPKDRFSAERLKGVDSTLKIQPAELGDSAMYLCASSLAATGNEQYFGPGTRLTVT.

This chain connects TRBV19 to TRBJ1-1; maybe TRBD1 (5 bases). CDR1 is LNHDA, CDR2 SQIVND, per germline (reference sequence). CDR3 length equals 14 residues. Trimming removed 3 bases from V and 0 bases from J, with 8 bases in between. The CDR3 DNA reads TGTGCCAGTAGTATCCCAGGGATGAACACTGAAGCTTTCTTT. Protein product: CASSIPGMNTEAFF.

This clone showed up just a few times. V gene TRBV27 combines with J gene TRBJ2-5, with TRBD2 identical over 7 bases. The germline gives CDR1 MNHEY, CDR2 SMNVEV (reference sequence). The CDR3 spans 16 residues. After removal of 2 bases from V and 5 bases from J, the junction contained 11 bases not matched to a gene. CDR3 region: CASSLVFAAGWETQYF. The DNA for the CDR3 is TGTGCCAGCAGTTTAGTGTTTGCAGCGGGGTGGGAGACCCAGTACTTC.

This rearrangement joins TRBV5-1 to TRBJ2-3; 8 nucleotides line up with TRBD2. After removal of 0 bases from V and 5 bases from J, the junction contained 11 bases not matched to a gene. The CDR3 length is 17 residues. Germline V gene lookup returns CDR1 SGHRS and CDR2 YFSETQ. CDR3 bases: TGCGCCAGCAGCTTGGCGGGACTAGGGGGATCAAAAGATACGCAGTATTTT. It encodes CASSLAGLGGSKDTQYF. The whole variable domain, remainder taken from reference TRBV5-1 and TRBJ2-3, is KAGVTQTPRYLIKTRGQQVTLSCSPISGHRSVSWYQQTPGQGLQFLFEYFSETQRNKGNFPGRFSGRQFSNSRSEMNVSTLELGDSALYLCASSLAGLGGSKDTQYFGPGTRLTVL.

A single count supports this clone. The CDR3 coding sequence is TGCGCCAGCAGCTACGGGCAGGGGGACACAGATACGCAGTATTTT. Translation gives CASSYGQGDTDTQYF. The rearrangement links TRBV4-3 to TRBJ2-3, with 7 bases aligning to TRBD1. J lost 2 bases, V lost 5 bases, and 7 bases had no gene match. Germline assignment: CDR1 LGHNA and CDR2 YSLEER. The CDR3 is made up of 15 amino acids.

The rearrangement joins TRBV11-2 to TRBJ2-5; TRBD2 aligns across 7 bases. The J call is in doubt because the DNA end fits TRBJ2-7 better. The germline V gene has CDR1 SGHAT and CDR2 FQNNGV. The CDR3 runs to 19 residues. Here the CDR3 DNA reads TGTGCCAGCAGCTTAGTAGATCAGCGGGGAACTCCTCTTCTCTACGAGCAGTACTTC. This codes for CASSLVDQRGTPLLYEQYF.

The chain recombines TRBV28 with TRBJ1-2; D is possibly TRBD1 (6 bases). The germline V gene encodes CDR1 MDHEN and CDR2 SYDVKM. CDR3 length: 13 residues. Trimming took 6 bases from V and 2 from J, leaving 10 bases between them. The DNA for the CDR3 is TGTGCCAGCAGAACAGGGTTAAACTATGGCTACACCTTC. This encodes CASRTGLNYGYTF.

The chain carries TRBV5-1 and TRBJ2-1; 10 bases line up with TRBD1. CDR3 length: 15 residues. The V gene end was trimmed by 5 bases and the J gene end by 9 bases; junction bases not matched to a gene: 11. The germline CDR1 and CDR2 sequences are SGHRS and YFSETQ. As DNA, the CDR3 is TGCGCCAGCAGTCAAGGGCCGGACAGGGGGGGTGAGCAGTTCTTC. Its protein product is CASSQGPDRGGEQFF.

Comment on this clone: Other nucleotide sequences from this sample produce the same CDR3. This chain links TRBV28 with TRBJ2-7; 9 positions agree with TRBD1. Germline V gives CDR1 MDHEN, CDR2 SYDVKM. This CDR3 is 12 amino acids long. The CDR3 region is CASRTGDYEQYF. The DNA of the CDR3 is TGTGCTAGTCGGACAGGGGACTACGAGCAGTACTTC. Variable domain in full (rest from reference TRBV28 and TRBJ2-7): DVKVTQSSRYLVKRTGEKVFLECVQDMDHENMFWYRQDPGLGLRLIYFSYDVKMKEKGDIPEGYSVSREKKERFSLILESASTNQTSMYLCASRTGDYEQYFGPGTRLTVT.

The chain couples TRBV27 to TRBJ2-5, with 7 nucleotides matching TRBD1. CDR3 length: 14 residues. The germline V gene has CDR1 MNHEY and CDR2 SMNVEV (reference sequence). With 6 bases clipped from V and 4 bases from J, the junction kept 8 bases outside the gene matches. For the CDR3, the DNA is TGTGCCAGCAGAAAGGACAGGCCGGGAGAGACCCAGTACTTC. It translates to CASRKDRPGETQYF.

The chain recombines TRBV6-5 with TRBJ2-4; a weak D match, TRBD2 (6 bases). CDR3 length equals 14 residues. Germline CDR1 reads MNHEY; CDR2 reads SVGAGI. Trimming shortened V by 6 bases and J by 7 bases, and 16 bases separated the two germline ends. Written as DNA, the CDR3 is TGTGCCAGCAGCCCAGGGTCCCGGGGGAACATTCAGTACTTC. Protein sequence: CASSPGSRGNIQYF.

The V gene is TRBV27, the J gene TRBJ2-1; 11 nucleotides agree with TRBD2. In germline, CDR1 is MNHEY, CDR2 SMNVEV (reference sequence). The V and J ends lost 6 bases and 6 bases, in that order; junction bases with no gene match: 10. The length of the CDR3 is 16 residues. CDR3 loop: CASRMASGRPVNEQFF. The CDR3 DNA follows: TGTGCCAGCAGGATGGCTAGCGGGAGGCCAGTCAATGAGCAGTTCTTC.

The V and J genes are TRBV25-1 and TRBJ2-5; 11 bases are shared with TRBD2. The V gene's germline CDR1 is MGHDK and CDR2 SYGVNS. CDR3 length equals 15 residues. The V segment lost 3 bases and the J segment 5 bases; nucleotides outside the gene matches: 5. Here the CDR3 reads CASSDWGLAVETQYF. In DNA, the CDR3 is TGTGCCAGCAGTGATTGGGGACTAGCGGTGGAGACCCAGTACTTC.